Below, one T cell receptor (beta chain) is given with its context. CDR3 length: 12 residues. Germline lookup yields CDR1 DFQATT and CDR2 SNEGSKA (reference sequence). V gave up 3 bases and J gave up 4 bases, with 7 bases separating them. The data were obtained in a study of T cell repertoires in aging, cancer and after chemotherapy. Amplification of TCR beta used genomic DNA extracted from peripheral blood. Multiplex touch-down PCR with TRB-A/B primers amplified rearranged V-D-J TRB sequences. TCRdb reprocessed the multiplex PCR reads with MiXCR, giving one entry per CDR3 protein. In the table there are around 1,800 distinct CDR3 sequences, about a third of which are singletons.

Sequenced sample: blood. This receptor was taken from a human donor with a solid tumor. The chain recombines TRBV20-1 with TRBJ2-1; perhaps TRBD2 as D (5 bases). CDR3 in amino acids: CSARPGYNEQFF. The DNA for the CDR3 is TGCAGTGCTAGGCCGGGGTACAATGAGCAGTTCTTC.